The 28 T cell receptor beta chains given below trace back to one sample, sequenced in a study of cytomegalovirus exposure and HLA in healthy donors. Primers: 60 Vbeta forward and 13 Jbeta reverse. TCRdb's table, derived via immunoSEQ multiplex PCR, lists solely in-frame clones and lacks some. This table has around 69,000 clones, about 67% appearing once. Sequencing was carried out using PBMCs. The receptors originated from a man aged 35 to 55 in good health and CMV-seropositive.

The chain combines TRBV29-1 with TRBJ2-2, with 9 bases fitting TRBD2. Germline assignment: CDR1 SQVTM and CDR2 ANQGSEA. CDR3 length: 16 residues. Trimming took 6 bases from V and 0 from J; bases not matched to a gene: 8. The CDR3 reads CSVGGSGGSNTGELFF. The CDR3 DNA reads TGCAGCGTGGGGGGTAGCGGGGGATCGAACACCGGGGAGCTGTTTTTT.

Only a few counts were recorded for this clone. The rearrangement joins TRBV7-2 to TRBJ1-5, with a tentative D call TRBD1 (5 bases). This CDR3 has 15 residues. Germline V lookup: CDR1 SGHTA, CDR2 FQGNSA. V lost 5 bases and J lost 2, with 13 bases in between. As DNA, the CDR3 is TGTGCCAGCAGCCCAGGGCCACAGGGCAATCAGCCCCAGCATTTT. It encodes CASSPGPQGNQPQHF.

This clone was detected a few times. The chain recombines TRBV7-3 with TRBJ2-2; D might be TRBD1 (6 bases). The germline V gene has CDR1 SGHTA and CDR2 FQGTGA. V lost 5 bases, J lost 1 base, and 17 bases lay in between. The CDR3 loop spans 17 amino acids. CDR3 protein: CASSAPSDSLNTGELFF. In DNA form, the CDR3 reads TGTGCCAGCAGCGCGCCCTCGGACAGTTTGAACACCGGGGAGCTGTTTTTT.

This clone was picked up one time. This chain joins TRBV29-1 and TRBJ1-1, with D tentatively TRBD1 (6 bases). The CDR3 consists of 12 residues. Germline CDR1 is SQVTM and CDR2 is ANQGSEA. Deletions cut 7 bases from V and 8 bases from J, with 17 bases between. CDR3 loop: CSARTDSNEAFF. The DNA for the CDR3 is TGCAGCGCTCGGACAGACTCCAACGAAGCTTTCTTT.

This sequence joins TRBV28 and TRBJ1-2; perhaps TRBD1 as D (6 bases). Per germline, CDR1 MDHEN and CDR2 SYDVKM. There are 16 residues in the CDR3. V gave up 2 bases and J gave up 5 bases, with 18 bases separating them. The CDR3 DNA reads TGTGCCAGCAGTTTACCCGGGACGGGGGGCTTATATGGCTACACCTTC. This translates into CASSLPGTGGLYGYTF.

The chain employs TRBV5-1 and TRBJ1-1; D unclear. This CDR3 has 14 amino acids. CDR1 SGHRS and CDR2 YFSETQ come from the germline V gene. Trimming cost V 5 bases and J 2 bases, with 13 bases left between them. The CDR3 is CASSVGSLNTEAFF. The CDR3 coding sequence is TGCGCCAGCAGTGTTGGGAGTCTAAACACTGAAGCTTTCTTT.

V gene TRBV2 combines with J gene TRBJ1-1; D is possibly TRBD1 (5 bases). V lost 7 bases, J lost 2 bases, and 11 bases lay in between. There are 13 residues in the CDR3. From germline, CDR1 is SNHLY and CDR2 FYNNEI. The CDR3 reads CASKLQVNTEAFF. In nucleotides, the CDR3 is TGTGCCAGCAAACTACAGGTAAACACTGAAGCTTTCTTT.

The chain joins TRBV2 to TRBJ1-1; 12 nucleotides agree with TRBD1. This CDR3 comprises 15 residues. The ends lost 7 bases at V and 3 bases at J; junction bases unmatched: 6. Germline V lookup: CDR1 SNHLY, CDR2 FYNNEI. CDR3 sequence: CASKAGQGADTEAFF. The CDR3 bases are TGTGCCAGCAAAGCGGGACAGGGGGCTGACACTGAAGCTTTCTTT.

This clone was seen a few times. The J gene is TRBJ2-2, the V gene TRBV5-1; TRBD1 might be the D (5 bases). The V gene lost 5 bases and the J gene lost 2 bases, with 10 bases spanning the gap. CDR3 length: 14 residues. The germline V gene has CDR1 SGHRS and CDR2 YFSETQ. CDR3 loop: CASRFGQNTGELFF. The CDR3 nucleotides read TGCGCCAGCAGATTCGGACAAAACACCGGGGAGCTGTTTTTT. Supplemented by reference TRBV5-1 and TRBJ2-2, the full variable domain reads KAGVTQTPRYLIKTRGQQVTLSCSPISGHRSVSWYQQTPGQGLQFLFEYFSETQRNKGNFPGRFSGRQFSNSRSEMNVSTLELGDSALYLCASRFGQNTGELFFGEGSRLTVL.

The chain uses TRBV5-1 and TRBJ2-7, with 11 bases lining up with TRBD2. The CDR3 has 15 amino acids. The V gene's germline CDR1 is SGHRS and CDR2 YFSETQ. Trimming at V came to 4 bases and at J to 7 bases, leaving 10 bases not matched to a gene. The CDR3 loop is CASSPVAGGPREQYF. CDR3 DNA sequence: TGCGCCAGCAGCCCCGTAGCGGGAGGGCCTCGGGAGCAGTACTTC. Complete variable domain (other parts from reference TRBV5-1 and TRBJ2-7): KAGVTQTPRYLIKTRGQQVTLSCSPISGHRSVSWYQQTPGQGLQFLFEYFSETQRNKGNFPGRFSGRQFSNSRSEMNVSTLELGDSALYLCASSPVAGGPREQYFGPGTRLTVT.

The chain combines TRBV6-1 with TRBJ1-5, with D unclear. Germline V gene data show CDR1 as MNHNS and CDR2 as SASEGT. The germline V and J ends were trimmed by 1 base and 0 bases, with 7 bases remaining between them. The length of the CDR3 is 15 residues. DNA of the CDR3: TGTGCCAGCAGTGAAGACAGCTATAGCAATCAGCCCCAGCATTTT. It encodes CASSEDSYSNQPQHF.

The V gene is TRBV7-8, the J gene TRBJ2-5; TRBD2 matches 7 bases. Germline V gives CDR1 SGHVS, CDR2 FQNEAQ. This CDR3 region has 15 residues. V gave up 3 bases and J gave up 4 bases; unmatched junction bases: 8. CDR3 sequence: CASSLFGGRGETQYF. CDR3 coding DNA: TGTGCCAGCAGCTTGTTCGGTGGGAGGGGAGAGACCCAGTACTTC.

In regard to this clone: Germline and junction disagree at one end, which may indicate a read error. The chain has TRBV11-1 and TRBJ2-7; perhaps TRBD2 as D (5 bases). This CDR3 comprises 16 residues. Germline V CDR1 and CDR2: SGHAT, FQDESV (reference sequence). The CDR3 region is CAGSLSGASAYYEQYF. CDR3 bases: TGTGCCGGCAGCTTAAGCGGAGCGTCGGCCTACTACGAGCAGTACTTC.

The chain recombines TRBV28 with TRBJ2-1; TRBD1 aligns across 7 bases. This CDR3 spans 16 amino acids. The germline V gene encodes CDR1 MDHEN and CDR2 SYDVKM. Trimming at V came to 3 bases and at J to 5 bases, leaving 10 bases not matched to a gene. The CDR3 region has the DNA TGTGCCAGCAGTTTTATGGACAGGCTGGAGAACAATGAGCAGTTCTTC. Amino acids: CASSFMDRLENNEQFF. Full variable domain (rest looked up from reference TRBV28 and TRBJ2-1): DVKVTQSSRYLVKRTGEKVFLECVQDMDHENMFWYRQDPGLGLRLIYFSYDVKMKEKGDIPEGYSVSREKKERFSLILESASTNQTSMYLCASSFMDRLENNEQFFGPGTRLTVL.

The chain is built from TRBV9 and TRBJ1-6; 9 bases agree with TRBD1. The V and J ends lost 4 bases and 4 bases, in that order; junction bases with no gene match: 3. The CDR3 contains 15 residues. In germline, CDR1 is SGDLS, CDR2 YYNGEE. The CDR3 bases are TGTGCCAGCAGCCCGACAGGGGGATATAATTCACCCCTCCACTTT. Translating it yields CASSPTGGYNSPLHF.

The DNA of the CDR3 is TGTGCCAGCAGCGCAAGACCGACGGGAAGGGTCGAGCAGTACTTC. Protein: CASSARPTGRVEQYF. The rearrangement joins TRBV7-9 to TRBJ2-7; weak D call: TRBD2 (5 bases). Trimming shortened V by 5 bases and J by 6 bases, and 20 bases separated the two germline ends. The CDR3 is made up of 15 amino acids. Germline V gives CDR1 SEHNR, CDR2 FQNEAQ (reference sequence).

The chain links TRBV4-1 to TRBJ1-1; 8 bases fit TRBD1. The CDR3 extends over 18 amino acids. J lost 3 bases, V lost 0 bases, and 12 bases had no gene match. CDR1 is MGHRA, CDR2 YSYEKL, per germline. CDR3 sequence: CASSQDLTGARPDTEAFF. Here the CDR3 DNA reads TGCGCCAGCAGCCAAGATTTGACAGGGGCTCGTCCAGACACTGAAGCTTTCTTT.

As for this clone: This may arise from a read error, as a much more abundant clone is one base away. V is TRBV13 and J is TRBJ2-2; tentative D call: TRBD2 (5 bases). Germline CDR1 reads PRHDT; CDR2 reads FYEKMQ (reference sequence). CDR3 size: 14 residues. V was pared by 0 bases and J by 4 bases, with 6 bases between. The CDR3 is CASSLGAGTGELFF. The CDR3 DNA is TGTGCCAGCAGCTTAGGGGCGGGCACCGGGGAGCTGTTTTTT.

The chain links TRBV13 to TRBJ2-1, with D maybe TRBD1 (6 bases). The ends were cut back, 0 bases at V and 6 bases at J, with 6 bases in the middle. This CDR3 region has 13 residues. Germline values: CDR1 PRHDT, CDR2 FYEKMQ (reference sequence). The CDR3 sequence: CASSLGQGNEQFF. The DNA for the CDR3 is TGTGCCAGCAGCTTAGGACAGGGCAATGAGCAGTTCTTC.

The rearrangement joins TRBV29-1 to TRBJ1-1; D remains ambiguous. Germline lookup yields CDR1 SQVTM and CDR2 ANQGSEA. CDR3 size: 16 residues. Trimming removed 7 bases from V and 0 bases from J, with 21 bases in between. The CDR3 DNA follows: TGCAGCGCCGCCGGGATCAGCCTGGGGTTGAACACTGAAGCTTTCTTT. Its protein is CSAAGISLGLNTEAFF.

This clone was picked up a small number of times. This rearrangement joins TRBV28 to TRBJ1-1; TRBD1 matches 8 bases. The CDR3 covers 15 residues. From germline, CDR1 is MDHEN and CDR2 SYDVKM. V shed 8 bases, J shed 0 bases, and the junction held 8 bases outside the gene matches. The CDR3 DNA reads TGTGCCAGCGGCGCAGGGGGCTTTATGAACACTGAAGCTTTCTTT. Its protein is CASGAGGFMNTEAFF.

Points on this clone: The identical CDR3 is also encoded by other nucleotide sequences in the sample. The chain joins TRBV28 to TRBJ1-1; 7 bases match TRBD1. Germline V gene data show CDR1 as MDHEN and CDR2 as SYDVKM. The CDR3 is 14 amino acids. With V trimmed by 8 bases and J by 2 bases, 8 bases remained unmatched. CDR3 DNA: TGTGCCAGCTCAAACCAAGGGGGCAACACTGAAGCTTTCTTT. It translates to CASSNQGGNTEAFF.

This clone was detected only a few times. CDR3 sequence reads: CAWSAPGTAGNSPLHF. DNA for the CDR3: TGTGCCTGGAGTGCCCCCGGGACAGCTGGTAATTCACCCCTCCACTTT. This chain links TRBV30 with TRBJ1-6, with 7 bases fitting TRBD1. The CDR3 is 16 residues long. V shed 1 base and J 6 bases; nucleotides not matched to a gene: 9. The V gene's germline CDR1 is GTSNPN and CDR2 SVGIG (reference sequence).

The chain carries TRBV5-4 and TRBJ1-1; D remains ambiguous. The germline gives CDR1 SGHNT, CDR2 YYREEE (reference sequence). The V gene lost 4 bases and the J gene lost 3 bases, with 10 bases spanning the gap. This CDR3 region has 13 residues. This CDR3 is CASSATVDTEAFF. In DNA form, the CDR3 reads TGTGCCAGCAGCGCTACAGTAGACACTGAAGCTTTCTTT.

The rearrangement uses TRBV19 and TRBJ2-1; possibly TRBD2 for D (7 bases). CDR1 is LNHDA, CDR2 SQIVND, per germline (reference sequence). Trimming removed 4 bases at V and 4 bases at J, with 17 bases between. The length of the CDR3 is 16 residues. CDR3 sequence reads: CASSTVDGRGYNEQFF. The CDR3, as DNA: TGTGCCAGTAGTACAGTAGATGGGAGGGGGTACAATGAGCAGTTCTTC.

A few counts support this clone. This chain uses TRBV18 with TRBJ2-3, with D perhaps TRBD2 (5 bases). The CDR3 sequence is 16 residues long. The germline V and J ends were trimmed by 0 bases and 2 bases, with 12 bases remaining between them. Germline CDR1 KGHSH, CDR2 LQKENI. The CDR3 here is CASSPPGRANTDTQYF. CDR3 bases: TGTGCCAGCTCACCACCGGGGAGAGCTAACACAGATACGCAGTATTTT.

The chain couples TRBV19 to TRBJ2-1; TRBD1 is a possible D gene (5 bases). The CDR3 is 17 amino acids. CDR1 and CDR2 from the germline V gene are LNHDA and SQIVND (reference sequence). Between the trimmed V and J ends, which lost 5 bases and 2 bases, there was a span of 19 bases. The CDR3 loop is CASSGFEKTDPYNEQFF. CDR3 coding DNA: TGTGCCAGTAGTGGCTTTGAAAAGACAGATCCCTACAATGAGCAGTTCTTC.

This clone was detected a few times. V is TRBV30 and J is TRBJ2-1; D not resolved. Trimming cost V 3 bases and J 10 bases, with 10 bases left between them. CDR3 length equals 11 residues. Germline V gene data show CDR1 as GTSNPN and CDR2 as SVGIG (reference sequence). CDR3 loop: CAWSTFTEQFF. The CDR3 nucleotides are TGTGCCTGGAGCACTTTCACGGAGCAGTTCTTC.